The clone carrying this TCR beta chain was observed at least ten times. Antigen: not known. The sequenced fragment ends 3 residues before the CDR3 boundary, so the rest is inferred from the germline J gene. The data originate from a study of T cell clonality in common variable immunodeficiency. Broader study findings: The cause of increased CVID clonality remains unclear without subpopulation sequencing. TCRbeta clonality was increased in CVID versus healthy controls. Shared TCRbeta clones were fewer between CVID subjects than controls.

Germline CDR1 SGHAT, CDR2 FQNNGV. V was shortened by 7 bases and J by 1 base, with 11 bases between the two germline ends. CDR3 length: 14 residues. Caucasian heritage predominated among both patients and controls. The method was immunoSEQ multiplex PCR; TCRdb's version includes in-frame clones alone and lacks a portion of them. This record lists around 55,000 clones, none seen once only, and the top ten clones contain roughly 1.8%. Sequenced input: peripheral blood mononuclear cells. This TCR derives from a person aged 18 to 70 in good health. J is TRBJ1-3 and V is TRBV11-2, with unresolved D. The covered CDR3 bases are TGTGCCAGCACCAATCCCGGGTCTGGAAACACC. Translating it yields CASTNPGSGNT. The whole CDR3 protein reads CASTNPGSGNTIYF.